This T cell receptor beta chain is from a study of blood T cell repertoires in COVID-19. Profiled with immunoSEQ multiplex PCR; TCRdb holds only in-frame clones, not every one. The sample has about 270,000 clones; over 75% are singletons. CDR1 and CDR2 (germline): SGHRS, YFSETQ. V lost 5 bases to trimming and J lost 4 bases; unmatched junction nucleotides: 5. CDR3 size: 14 residues. The chain is built from TRBV5-1 and TRBJ1-2; 10 bases are shared with TRBD1. Sequenced material: PBMCs or T cells enriched from blood (not recorded which). The clonotype originates from a woman aged 25 to 39 who had recovered from COVID-19. The CDR3 DNA is TGCGCCAGCAGTGTGACAGGGGGCGCCTATGGCTACACCTTC. Translated: CASSVTGGAYGYTF.